Below, 7 T cell receptor beta chains from the same sample are listed, as sequenced in a study of glioma-infiltrating T cells. The iRepertoire nested amplicon-rescue multiplex PCR amplified TCR alpha and beta CDR3s from RNA. TCRdb re-derived calls from the multiplex PCR reads in MiXCR, one entry per CDR3 protein. Of approximately 400,000 distinct CDR3 sequences listed, around 38% are singletons. Sequencing was done on a sample of glioma tissue, nonneoplastic brain tissue, or PBMCs (not recorded which). These receptors were obtained from a human donor with low-grade glioma or glioblastoma, undergoing nonglioma brain surgery, or in good health (not recorded which).

About this clonotype itself: Compared with germline, one end of the junction differs, possibly owing to a read error. The genes are TRBV27 and TRBJ1-1; D remains ambiguous. The CDR3 totals 14 residues. The germline V gene encodes CDR1 MNHEY and CDR2 SMNVEV (reference sequence). As DNA, the CDR3 is TGTGCCAGCAGTTACGTCCCTCGAGGCGGTGAAGCTCTCTTT. This encodes CASSYVPRGGEALF.

The V gene is TRBV18, the J gene TRBJ1-1; D gene ambiguous. This CDR3 contains 15 residues. Germline CDR1 is KGHSH and CDR2 is LQKENI. The germline V and J ends were trimmed by 2 bases and 4 bases, with 14 bases remaining between them. CDR3 DNA: TGTGCCAGCTCACCAGGGCCTCTCTTGACCACTGAAGCTTTCTTT. It is translated as CASSPGPLLTTEAFF. The full variable domain, with the rest looked up from reference TRBV18 and TRBJ1-1, is NAGVMQNPRHLVRRRGQEARLRCSPMKGHSHVYWYRQLPEEGLKFMVYLQKENIIDESGMPKERFSAEFPKEGPSILRIQQVVRGDSAAYFCASSPGPLLTTEAFFGQGTRLTVV.

This clonotype was observed at least ten times. The gene calls are TRBV4-1 and TRBJ1-1; D gene unclear. V was trimmed by 1 base and J by 4 bases, leaving 4 bases between them. The CDR3 sequence is 12 residues long. Germline CDR1 MGHRA, CDR2 YSYEKL. In nucleotides, the CDR3 is TGCGCCAGCAGCCAAGGGACCACTGAAGCTTTCTTT. The encoded protein is CASSQGTTEAFF.

The gene calls are TRBV18 and TRBJ1-5; D is perhaps TRBD1 (6 bases). Germline CDR1 KGHSH, CDR2 LQKENI. Trimming removed 3 bases from V and 11 bases from J, with 14 bases in between. There are 13 residues in the CDR3. The CDR3 DNA is TGTGCCAGCTCACCCGGGACACCCCCTACCCAGCATTTT. Translating gives CASSPGTPPTQHF.

J is TRBJ2-7 and V is TRBV24-1; unclear D gene. Germline V gene data show CDR1 as KGHDR and CDR2 as SFDVKD. CDR3 length equals 12 residues. V lost 2 bases and J 6 bases, leaving 7 bases between the germline ends. This chain's CDR3 is CATSDYWGEQYF. CDR3 bases: TGTGCCACCAGTGATTATTGGGGCGAGCAGTACTTC.

The V and J genes are TRBV27 and TRBJ1-1; D uncertain. CDR1 and CDR2 (germline): MNHEY, SMNVEV (reference sequence). The CDR3 loop spans 13 amino acids. The CDR3 DNA is TGTGGCAGTTCCCATACACTGAACACTGAAGCTTTCTTT. It specifies CGSSHTLNTEAFF.

This clonotype has only one observation. This sequence joins TRBV5-1 and TRBJ1-2; TRBD1 is a possible D gene (5 bases). V lost 5 bases and J 7 bases, leaving 12 bases between the germline ends. The CDR3 has 12 amino acids. The germline gives CDR1 SGHRS, CDR2 YFSETQ. The CDR3 loop is CASRRTGSGYTF. The CDR3, as DNA: TGCGCCAGCAGAAGAACAGGCTCTGGCTACACCTTC.